This record concerns one T cell receptor (beta chain) sequence. As yet, its antigen is unknown. The V end was cut by 7 bases, the J end by 2 bases, with 14 bases between. The CDR3 runs 14 residues. Germline CDR1 and CDR2: MNHEY and SVGAGI. These data originate in a study of T cell responses to AZD1222 COVID-19 vaccine. The study's findings and limits: An increase in Spike-specific TCR breadth and depth was observed after two AZD1222 doses. No repertoire was sampled before or during the peak T cell response, only after it.

Generated by immunoSEQ multiplex PCR, the TCRdb table keeps only in-frame clones and is missing some. The sample has 130,000 or so clones; approximately 90% are singletons. Combined were second doses at about 4 or about 12 weeks. Specimen: peripheral blood, collected 28 days after the second AZD1222 dose. The chain links TRBV6-5 to TRBJ1-2; D possibly corresponds to TRBD1 (6 bases). The receptor comes from an adult who received the AZD1222 COVID-19 vaccine. Written as DNA, the CDR3 is TGTGCCAGCATCAAAGGGACACAGAACTATGGCTACACCTTC. Translated, it gives CASIKGTQNYGYTF.